The 27 T cell receptor beta chains in this list originate from one sample, sequenced in a study of spatial heterogeneity in lung cancer (dated by TCRdb to the late 2010s). The library relied on 5' RACE. Sequencer: NextSeq 500. TCRdb reran the public reads through fastp at Q25 and MiXCR, keeping productive beta chains. All rows with the same CDR3 protein become a single entry with the most common DNA and genes. In this sample the table shows 8,000 to 10,000 distinct CDR3 sequences, around an eighth of which occur a single time. 14% of the sample is in the top ten clones. Their target antigens are unknown. Explained via the paper, the time point label denotes: sample taken at primary tumor resection. The research as a whole found: The tumor nonsynonymous mutation count correlated with the number of expanded intratumoral alpha and beta TCRs.

The starting material was lung tumor tissue, obtained at surgery. These receptors all come from a male donor with early-stage non-small cell lung cancer.

This clonotype came up many times. This beta chain is off target for a library built for alpha chains, so its abundance means little. The chain links TRBV5-6 to TRBJ2-7; TRBD1 is a possible D gene (6 bases). Germline CDR1 reads SGHDT; CDR2 reads YYEEEE. The CDR3 length is 12 residues. With 3 bases removed from V and 4 bases from J, the gap between germline ends came to 8 bases. CDR3 in amino acids: CASSSQGYEQYF. CDR3 in DNA: TGTGCCAGCAGCTCACAGGGTTACGAGCAGTACTTC. Together with reference TRBV5-6 and TRBJ2-7, the CDR3 gives the full variable domain: DAGVTQSPTHLIKTRGQQVTLRCSPKSGHDTVSWYQQALGQGPQFIFQYYEEEERQRGNFPDRFSGHQFPNYSSELNVNALLLGDSALYLCASSSQGYEQYFGPGTRLTVT.

This clonotype was observed many times. This beta chain is a stray sequence in a library constructed for alpha chains; its clone size is not meaningful. The CDR3 loop is CSASRQGWTEAFF. The CDR3 region has the DNA TGCAGTGCTAGTCGACAGGGTTGGACTGAAGCTTTCTTT. The chain combines TRBV20-1 with TRBJ1-1; TRBD1 matches at 7 bases. From germline, CDR1 is DFQATT and CDR2 SNEGSKA (reference sequence). The CDR3 covers 13 residues. V was clipped by 3 bases and J by 5 bases; unmatched bases: 6.

This clonotype has at least ten counts. A library made for alpha chains picked up this beta chain off target, so its size means little. The chain joins TRBV3-1 to TRBJ2-4; 11 nucleotides match TRBD1. V lost 0 bases to trimming and J lost 9 bases; unmatched junction nucleotides: 7. The CDR3 spans 16 residues. Looked up from germline, CDR1 is LGHDT and CDR2 is YNNKEL (reference sequence). CDR3 nucleotides: TGTGCCAGCAGCCAAGATACCGGGACAGGGGGTGGCATTCAGTACTTC. Translating gives CASSQDTGTGGGIQYF. The full variable domain, with the rest looked up from reference TRBV3-1 and TRBJ2-4, is DTAVSQTPKYLVTQMGNDKSIKCEQNLGHDTMYWYKQDSKKFLKIMFSYNNKELIINETVPNRFSPKSPDKAHLNLHINSLELGDSAVYFCASSQDTGTGGGIQYFGAGTRLSVL.

With respect to this clonotype: Little can be read into the size of this beta chain, an off-target read in a library designed for alpha chains. The chain combines TRBV20-1 with TRBJ2-2; possibly TRBD2 for D (5 bases). Germline V lookup: CDR1 DFQATT, CDR2 SNEGSKA (reference sequence). V dropped 6 bases and J dropped 2 bases, with 13 bases sitting between them. The CDR3 loop spans 14 amino acids. The CDR3 DNA follows: TGCAGTGCGTCCGGGAACAAAAACACCGGGGAGCTGTTTTTT. It is translated as CSASGNKNTGELFF.

About this clonotype: This beta chain is off target for a library built for alpha chains, so its abundance means little. This sequence joins TRBV18 and TRBJ2-5; weak D call: TRBD2 (6 bases). V was pared by 0 bases and J by 2 bases, with 10 bases between. There are 15 residues in the CDR3. CDR1 is KGHSH and CDR2 is LQKENI in the germline V gene. CDR3 sequence (DNA): TGTGCCAGCTCACCACCGGGGGGACGACAAGAGACCCAGTACTTC. It yields the protein CASSPPGGRQETQYF.

By frequency in the sample, this clonotype is medium-sized. This beta chain is a stray read from a library made for alpha chains; its abundance is not meaningful. The chain has TRBV24-1 and TRBJ2-3, with a weak D call TRBD2 (6 bases). Trimming removed 4 bases from V and 2 bases from J, with 18 bases in between. CDR3 length: 17 amino acids. Germline V gene sequence: CDR1 KGHDR, CDR2 SFDVKD. DNA for the CDR3: TGTGCCACCAGTGAGAGACTAGGCCGGGGCCTCACAGATACGCAGTATTTT. Protein: CATSERLGRGLTDTQYF.

The sample holds many counts of this clonotype. The size of this beta chain means little, since it is a stray read in a library made for alpha chains. The V call is TRBV6-5, the J call TRBJ1-2; D is possibly TRBD1 (5 bases). The CDR3 extends over 13 amino acids. The V gene's germline CDR1 is MNHEY and CDR2 SVGAGI. V was pared by 4 bases and J by 8 bases, with 14 bases between. CDR3 sequence (DNA): TGTGCCAGCAGTTTCAGTGGGGGAGGCGGCTACACCTTC. Its translation is CASSFSGGGGYTF.

By share of the sample, this clonotype is medium-sized. The size of this beta chain means little, since it is a stray read in a library made for alpha chains. The V gene is TRBV20-1, the J gene TRBJ2-2, with D perhaps TRBD2 (5 bases). Germline assignment: CDR1 DFQATT and CDR2 SNEGSKA (reference sequence). The CDR3 loop spans 14 amino acids. Trimming took 6 bases from V and 4 from J, leaving 15 bases between them. CDR3 amino acids: CSAHGGASTGELFF. In DNA form, the CDR3 reads TGCAGTGCCCACGGAGGCGCGAGCACCGGGGAGCTGTTTTTT.

This clonotype was picked up many times. Being off target in a library aimed at alpha chains, this beta chain has a size of little meaning. The chain is built from TRBV10-1 and TRBJ2-3, with TRBD1 matching 10 bases. CDR1 is WNHNN and CDR2 is SYGVQD in the germline V gene (reference sequence). V dropped 2 bases and J dropped 4; count of bases not matched to a gene: 0. CDR3 length: 14 amino acids. Here the CDR3 DNA reads TGCGCCAGCAGTGAGGGGACAGGGGCAGATACGCAGTATTTT. The encoded protein is CASSEGTGADTQYF.

In this sample, this clonotype is medium-sized. This beta chain came through as a stray read in a library set up for alpha chains, and its size says little. The chain recombines TRBV20-1 with TRBJ2-3, with D hard to call. With 3 bases removed from V and 2 bases from J, the gap between germline ends came to 15 bases. CDR3 length: 15 amino acids. CDR1 and CDR2 from the germline V gene are DFQATT and SNEGSKA (reference sequence). The CDR3 here is CSASGPGGFTDTQYF. CDR3 nucleotides: TGCAGTGCTAGTGGCCCCGGTGGCTTCACAGATACGCAGTATTTT.

This clonotype was seen repeatedly, ten times or more. This beta chain is an off-target read within a library intended for alpha chains, so its frequency means little. This rearrangement joins TRBV12-5 to TRBJ2-2, with D possibly TRBD2 on 5 matching bases. V lost 1 base and J 3 bases, leaving 9 bases between the germline ends. The CDR3 totals 15 residues. Per the germline V gene, CDR1 is LGHNT and CDR2 is FRNRAP. CDR3 in amino acids: CASGLDPGYTGELFF. The CDR3 coding sequence is TGTGCTAGTGGTTTGGACCCGGGATACACCGGGGAGCTGTTTTTT.

This clonotype occurred many times. This beta chain is a stray read from a library made for alpha chains; its abundance is not meaningful. The chain is built from TRBV6-6 and TRBJ2-1; D possibly matches TRBD1 or TRBD2 (7 bases each). Deletions cut 5 bases from V and 7 bases from J, with 21 bases between. The CDR3 spans 16 residues. CDR1 is MNHNY and CDR2 is SVGAGI in the germline V gene (reference sequence). The CDR3 loop reads CASSGGAGQPVNEQFF. The DNA for the CDR3 is TGTGCCAGCAGTGGGGGGGCGGGACAGCCGGTTAATGAGCAGTTCTTC.

The sample holds many counts of this clonotype. As an off-target read in a library built for alpha chains, this beta chain has a frequency of little significance. This chain connects TRBV20-1 to TRBJ2-1; 11 bases map to TRBD2. Losses at the gene ends were 5 bases for V and 5 bases for J; bases not matched to a gene: 2. The CDR3 spans 13 residues. CDR1 is DFQATT and CDR2 is SNEGSKA in the germline V gene (reference sequence). As DNA, the CDR3 is TGCAGTGCTCCGACTAGCGGGGACAATGAGCAGTTCTTC. Protein: CSAPTSGDNEQFF.

With regard to this clonotype: Little can be read into the size of this beta chain, an off-target read in a library designed for alpha chains. This sequence joins TRBV29-1 and TRBJ1-1; TRBD1 agrees at 11 bases. V lost 6 bases, J lost 4 bases, and 4 bases stayed unmatched. Germline loops: CDR1 SQVTM, CDR2 ANQGSEA. This CDR3 is 13 amino acids long. CDR3: CSVDRGLGTEAFF. DNA of the CDR3: TGCAGCGTGGACAGGGGGCTAGGCACTGAAGCTTTCTTT. The entire variable domain, with the rest obtained from reference TRBV29-1 and TRBJ1-1, is as follows: SAVISQKPSRDICQRGTSLTIQCQVDSQVTMMFWYRQQPGQSLTLIATANQGSEATYESGFVIDKFPISRPNLTFSTLTVSNMSPEDSSIYLCSVDRGLGTEAFFGQGTRLTVV.

This clonotype was seen ten or more times. This beta chain lies outside the target of a library built for alpha chains; its clone size means little. Written as DNA, the CDR3 is TGTGCCAGCAGCTCCCCAGGGGCTGCTAATGAAAAACTGTTTTTT. It yields the protein CASSSPGAANEKLFF. The gene calls are TRBV12-3 or TRBV12-4 and TRBJ1-4, with a tentative D call TRBD1 (6 bases). V was cut by 6 bases and J by 3 bases, with 14 bases left in between. This CDR3 comprises 15 residues.

This clonotype was seen ten or more times. A library made for alpha chains picked up this beta chain off target, so its size means little. V usage is TRBV4-1 and J usage is TRBJ1-4; D unclear. Germline-derived CDR1 and CDR2 are MGHRA and YSYEKL. V gave up 4 bases and J gave up 3 bases, with 6 bases separating them. This CDR3 has 13 residues. The CDR3 here is CASSLQSNEKLFF. The CDR3 DNA sequence: TGCGCCAGCAGCCTGCAGTCTAATGAAAAACTGTTTTTT.

About this clonotype: This beta chain appears as a stray read in a library generated for alpha chains; its size is not informative. The CDR3 sequence is CAGSLAQGSSPLHF. CDR3 DNA sequence: TGTGCCGGAAGTCTTGCACAGGGGAGTTCACCCCTCCACTTT. The chain links TRBV28 to TRBJ1-6, with 7 bases lining up with TRBD1. V trimming: 11 bases; J trimming: 9 bases; junction bases outside the gene matches: 13. Germline assignment: CDR1 MDHEN and CDR2 SYDVKM. The CDR3 contains 14 residues. Based on the CDR3 plus reference TRBV28 and TRBJ1-6, the full variable domain is DVKVTQSSRYLVKRTGEKVFLECVQDMDHENMFWYRQDPGLGLRLIYFSYDVKMKEKGDIPEGYSVSREKKERFSLILESASTNQTSMYLCAGSLAQGSSPLHFGNGTRLTVT.

This clonotype occurred many times. This beta chain is off target for a library built for alpha chains, so its abundance means little. The J gene is TRBJ1-2, the V gene TRBV27, with D possibly TRBD1 on 6 matching bases. Germline V gene lookup returns CDR1 MNHEY and CDR2 SMNVEV (reference sequence). The length of the CDR3 is 15 residues. V lost 6 bases to trimming and J lost 6 bases, with 20 bases between them. Written as DNA, the CDR3 is TGTGCCAGCAGAGCGGCTGGGGGCGGCCTGCATGGCTACACCTTC. Translating gives CASRAAGGGLHGYTF.

This clonotype showed up many times. This beta chain is an off-target read within a library intended for alpha chains, so its frequency means little. The chain is built from TRBV15 and TRBJ1-6; TRBD1 might be the D (6 bases). Germline lookup yields CDR1 LNHNV and CDR2 YYDKDF (reference sequence). The ends were cut back, 0 bases at V and 7 bases at J, with 16 bases in the middle. The CDR3 spans 17 residues. The CDR3 here is CATSRDQTGLRNSPLHF. The CDR3 DNA reads as TGTGCCACCAGCAGAGATCAAACAGGGCTACGGAATTCACCCCTCCACTTT.

This clonotype came up many times. Being off target in a library aimed at alpha chains, this beta chain has a size of little meaning. The genes are TRBV7-2 and TRBJ2-3; 10 positions agree with TRBD2. The CDR3 has 17 amino acids. Germline CDR1 SGHTA, CDR2 FQGNSA. Germline trimming cut 5 bases from V and 6 bases from J; bases unmatched to any gene: 14. The CDR3 protein is CASSPLASSGRSDTQYF. As DNA, the CDR3 is TGTGCCAGCAGCCCCCTGGCCTCTAGCGGGAGATCGGATACGCAGTATTTT.

This clonotype ranks as large (0.1 to 1%). This beta chain is a stray read from a library made for alpha chains; its abundance is not meaningful. The rearrangement uses TRBV6-1 and TRBJ1-2; 8 bases match TRBD1. The ends lost 5 bases at V and 6 bases at J; junction bases unmatched: 14. Germline loops: CDR1 MNHNS, CDR2 SASEGT. This CDR3 has 16 residues. The CDR3 DNA is TGTGCCAGCAGTACCGGACAGGGTTGGTCCTGGAATGGCTACACCTTC. Translating it yields CASSTGQGWSWNGYTF.

This clonotype showed up many times. Being off target in a library aimed at alpha chains, this beta chain has a size of little meaning. The chain is built from TRBV5-1 and TRBJ1-1; tentatively, D is TRBD1 (5 bases). The CDR3 covers 13 residues. V was cut by 5 bases and J by 1 base, with 9 bases left in between. In germline, CDR1 is SGHRS, CDR2 YFSETQ. CDR3 bases: TGCGCCAGCAGTCAACAGGAGAACACTGAAGCTTTCTTT. It yields the protein CASSQQENTEAFF. Drawing the rest from reference TRBV5-1 and TRBJ1-1, the complete variable domain is KAGVTQTPRYLIKTRGQQVTLSCSPISGHRSVSWYQQTPGQGLQFLFEYFSETQRNKGNFPGRFSGRQFSNSRSEMNVSTLELGDSALYLCASSQQENTEAFFGQGTRLTVV.

At least ten counts were recorded for this clonotype. Because this beta chain is a stray read in a library intended to capture alpha chains, its abundance should not be given much weight. This chain links TRBV7-2 with TRBJ2-2, with TRBD1 matching over 9 bases. After removal of 7 bases from V and 3 bases from J, the junction contained 9 bases not matched to a gene. Germline values: CDR1 SGHTA, CDR2 FQGNSA. This CDR3 contains 16 residues. For the CDR3, the DNA is TGTGCCAGCAATCTACCCGGGACAGGGTACACCGGGGAGCTGTTTTTT. Its protein is CASNLPGTGYTGELFF.

This clonotype is large by share. A library prepared for alpha chains yielded this beta chain as an off-target read; its size is of little meaning. The chain is built from TRBV20-1 and TRBJ2-7; D could derive from TRBD1 or TRBD2 (5 bases each). The length of the CDR3 is 11 residues. V lost 1 base to trimming and J lost 7 bases, with 8 bases between them. From germline, CDR1 is DFQATT and CDR2 SNEGSKA (reference sequence). The chain's CDR3 is CSARVWGEQYF. CDR3 DNA: TGCAGTGCTAGAGTCTGGGGGGAGCAGTACTTC.

As regards this clonotype: Since the library was made to target alpha chains, this beta chain is a stray read and its abundance is not meaningful. The gene calls are TRBV6-6 and TRBJ1-1, with D perhaps matching TRBD1 (6 bases). The germline V and J ends were trimmed by 5 bases and 1 base, with 14 bases remaining between them. Germline V gene data show CDR1 as MNHNY and CDR2 as SVGAGI (reference sequence). CDR3 length: 15 amino acids. CDR3 coding DNA: TGTGCCAGCAGTCTAAAGGGGGAAGGGAACACTGAAGCTTTCTTT. It is translated as CASSLKGEGNTEAFF.

This clonotype was observed a few times. For a library built for alpha chains, this beta chain is a stray read; little rests on its size. The chain employs TRBV29-1 and TRBJ2-1, with a tentative D call TRBD1 (6 bases). The CDR3 covers 17 residues. The ends were cut back, 0 bases at V and 7 bases at J, with 22 bases in the middle. Germline CDR1 is SQVTM and CDR2 is ANQGSEA. CDR3 protein: CSVEDPKQGMGWNEQFF. The CDR3 DNA is TGCAGCGTTGAAGACCCCAAACAGGGAATGGGGTGGAATGAGCAGTTCTTC.

This clonotype was counted at least ten times. As an off-target read in a library built for alpha chains, this beta chain has a frequency of little significance. The CDR3 loop is CASRVASDPYEQYF. CDR3 DNA: TGCGCCAGCAGGGTAGCTAGCGACCCCTACGAGCAGTACTTC. The chain is built from TRBV5-1 and TRBJ2-7, with D perhaps TRBD2 (6 bases). CDR3 size: 14 residues. The V and J ends lost 5 bases and 2 bases respectively, with 14 bases between them. Germline V gene lookup returns CDR1 SGHRS and CDR2 YFSETQ.